One and the same sample provided the 5 T cell receptor beta chains below, sequenced in a study of beta chain features in type 1 diabetes. What was sequenced were expressed TCRB transcripts, since all of the isolated RNA had been reverse transcribed. Only in-frame clones appear in the TCRdb table, and some are missing; sequencing was by immunoSEQ multiplex PCR. The sample yields a few hundred thousand clones, about 15% seen once. Sample: naive CD4+ T cells from blood. These receptors originate from a young woman in good health.

In this sample, this clone turned up a few times. The chain employs TRBV30 and TRBJ1-5; TRBD1 might be the D (5 bases). The length of the CDR3 is 14 residues. Germline V CDR1 and CDR2: GTSNPN, SVGIG (reference sequence). The V end was cut by 3 bases, the J end by 4 bases, with 13 bases between. The CDR3 region is CAWRGRAGNQPQHF. CDR3 bases: TGTGCCTGGAGGGGCAGGGCGGGGAATCAGCCCCAGCATTTT.

This clone has just a few counts. This chain connects TRBV5-1 to TRBJ2-1; D gene unclear. Trimming pared 4 bases from V and 10 bases from J, leaving 9 bases between. The CDR3 spans 11 residues. In germline, CDR1 is SGHRS, CDR2 YFSETQ. The CDR3 DNA sequence: TGCGCCAGCAGCCGCTCACGGGAGCAGTTCTTC. It translates to CASSRSREQFF.

The chain employs TRBV5-1 and TRBJ2-7, with 7 bases matching TRBD1. CDR3 length: 16 residues. With 0 bases clipped from V and 2 bases from J, the junction kept 8 bases outside the gene matches. Germline values: CDR1 SGHRS, CDR2 YFSETQ. The CDR3 DNA sequence: TGCGCCAGCAGCTTGGACCTTAACAGGGGCCCCTACGAGCAGTACTTC. Amino acids: CASSLDLNRGPYEQYF. The full variable domain, completed using reference TRBV5-1 and TRBJ2-7, is KAGVTQTPRYLIKTRGQQVTLSCSPISGHRSVSWYQQTPGQGLQFLFEYFSETQRNKGNFPGRFSGRQFSNSRSEMNVSTLELGDSALYLCASSLDLNRGPYEQYFGPGTRLTVT.

This rearrangement joins TRBV7-3 to TRBJ2-3, with TRBD2 matching over 10 bases. The CDR3 runs 15 residues. The V and J ends lost 5 bases and 8 bases, in that order; junction bases with no gene match: 10. Germline V gene sequence: CDR1 SGHTA, CDR2 FQGTGA. CDR3 in DNA: TGTGCCAGCAGCCAGACCCTAGCGGGAGCGGGTACGCAGTATTTT. It yields the protein CASSQTLAGAGTQYF.

A single count supports this clone. The V gene is TRBV2, the J gene TRBJ2-5; 9 nucleotides agree with TRBD2. There are 16 residues in the CDR3. Germline V lookup: CDR1 SNHLY, CDR2 FYNNEI. The V gene end was trimmed by 4 bases and the J gene end by 4 bases; junction bases not matched to a gene: 10. DNA for the CDR3: TGTGCCAGCAGTGTTATGTCTAGCGGGATAGGAGAGACCCAGTACTTC. Encoded protein: CASSVMSSGIGETQYF.